This entry lists 22 T cell receptor beta chains sequenced from one sample in a study of cytomegalovirus exposure and HLA in healthy donors (dated by TCRdb to the late 2010s). Receptor libraries were prepared by the immunoSEQ multiplex PCR assay. TCRdb re-hosts the immuneACCESS table, in-frame sequences only. Its copies lack some clones; in the studies checked, an unresolved V gene accounts for under half of them, and the cause for the rest is not known. Counted in this sample were about 160,000 clones; about 90% of them appeared once. The ten largest clones take up about 9.4% of the sample. Sequenced: PBMCs. The receptors stem from a woman under 30 in good health and CMV-seropositive.

Here the CDR3 reads CASSSDGMNSNQPQHF. In DNA form, the CDR3 reads TGTGCCAGCAGCTCGGACGGGATGAATAGCAATCAGCCCCAGCATTTT. The chain couples TRBV7-8 to TRBJ1-5; D is undetermined. Between the trimmed V and J ends, which lost 4 bases and 0 bases, there was a span of 13 bases. Germline V gene data show CDR1 as SGHVS and CDR2 as FQNEAQ. The CDR3 covers 16 residues.

J is TRBJ2-1 and V is TRBV13; a weak D match, TRBD2 (7 bases). The germline V gene encodes CDR1 PRHDT and CDR2 FYEKMQ (reference sequence). The CDR3 has 17 amino acids. Trimming removed 3 bases from V and 5 bases from J, with 20 bases in between. In DNA form, the CDR3 reads TGTGCCAGCAGCTTTGGGGGCGGGAGTTTCCCAGACAATGAGCAGTTCTTC. Translated: CASSFGGGSFPDNEQFF.

This clone was counted once. This chain uses TRBV6-4 with TRBJ2-3, with 10 nucleotides matching TRBD2. V shed 5 bases, J shed 0 bases, and the junction held 5 bases outside the gene matches. In germline, CDR1 is MRHNA, CDR2 SNTAGT. The CDR3 contains 16 residues. In DNA form, the CDR3 reads TGTGCCAGCAGTCCCGGACTAGCGGATAGCACAGATACGCAGTATTTT. As protein: CASSPGLADSTDTQYF.

The chain employs TRBV6-6 and TRBJ2-7; D possibly corresponds to TRBD1 (5 bases). The length of the CDR3 is 13 residues. Between the trimmed V and J ends, which lost 6 bases and 5 bases, there was a span of 14 bases. Germline V gene data show CDR1 as MNHNY and CDR2 as SVGAGI (reference sequence). The CDR3 region is CASRPTEGNEQYF. DNA for the CDR3: TGTGCCAGCAGGCCGACAGAAGGTAACGAGCAGTACTTC.

The gene calls are TRBV19 and TRBJ2-7; 7 positions match TRBD1. Germline assignment: CDR1 LNHDA and CDR2 SQIVND (reference sequence). The ends lost 6 bases at V and 3 bases at J; junction bases unmatched: 5. The length of the CDR3 is 13 residues. This CDR3 reads CASRHRGVYEQYF. CDR3 in DNA: TGTGCCAGTAGACACAGGGGAGTCTACGAGCAGTACTTC. The full variable domain, rest sourced from reference TRBV19 and TRBJ2-7, is DGGITQSPKYLFRKEGQNVTLSCEQNLNHDAMYWYRQDPGQGLRLIYYSQIVNDFQKGDIAEGYSVSREKKESFPLTVTSAQKNPTAFYLCASRHRGVYEQYFGPGTRLTVT.

The chain carries TRBV4-1 and TRBJ2-7; possibly TRBD1 for D (5 bases). Germline-derived CDR1 and CDR2 are MGHRA and YSYEKL. V was pared by 1 base and J by 7 bases, with 17 bases between. The CDR3 covers 15 residues. The CDR3, as DNA: TGCGCCAGCAGCCAAGTAACGGGCAGGGTGAGTGAGCAGTACTTC. Protein sequence: CASSQVTGRVSEQYF.

The chain uses TRBV18 and TRBJ1-1; D may be TRBD1 (6 bases). This CDR3 is built from 16 residues. The V gene lost 1 base and the J gene lost 5 bases, with 17 bases spanning the gap. CDR1 is KGHSH and CDR2 is LQKENI in the germline V gene. The CDR3 DNA reads TGTGCCAGCTCACCACTCCTCCGGCAGGGGCGAACTGAAGCTTTCTTT. The encoded protein is CASSPLLRQGRTEAFF.

This clone is a singleton in its sample. The sample contains more than one DNA sequence encoding this CDR3. The chain's CDR3 is CAWSVDSRGETQYF. Written as DNA, the CDR3 is TGTGCCTGGAGCGTGGACAGTAGGGGAGAGACCCAGTACTTC. The V and J genes are TRBV30 and TRBJ2-5; D might be TRBD1 (6 bases). The CDR3 spans 14 residues. V was cut by 3 bases and J by 4 bases, with 15 bases left in between. Looked up from germline, CDR1 is GTSNPN and CDR2 is SVGIG (reference sequence).

With regard to this clone: No DNA is shown, since the ends of the CDR3 on it are uncertain; the CDR3 is the one TCRdb lists. The chain couples TRBV27 to TRBJ2-3; TRBD2, the table's D call, lacks a check against the DNA. The CDR3 spans 17 amino acids, including both terminal residues. Germline CDR1 is MNHEY and CDR2 is SMNVEV (reference sequence). CDR3 region: CASSILGLAGGTDTQYF.

The genes are TRBV5-5 and TRBJ2-7; tentative D call: TRBD1 (7 bases). The V gene's germline CDR1 is SGHKS and CDR2 YYEKEE (reference sequence). The CDR3 consists of 20 residues. Trimming took off 1 base at V and 0 bases at J, with 26 bases between the two ends. CDR3 sequence reads: CASSLSWAGGRIIYSYEQYF. In nucleotides, the CDR3 is TGTGCCAGCAGCTTGTCCTGGGCAGGGGGGAGAATAATATACTCCTACGAGCAGTACTTC.

The chain combines TRBV5-4 with TRBJ2-1; TRBD2 matches at 10 bases. The CDR3 spans 17 residues. Germline CDR1 and CDR2: SGHNT and YYREEE (reference sequence). The trim removed 0 bases at V and 1 base at J, leaving 4 bases unmatched. CDR3 sequence (DNA): TGTGCCAGCAGCTTGGATTTAGCGGGAGGTTCCTACAATGAGCAGTTCTTC. Encoded protein: CASSLDLAGGSYNEQFF.

The chain recombines TRBV9 with TRBJ2-1, with TRBD2 matching 10 bases. The J segment lost 7 bases and the V segment lost 3 bases, leaving 7 bases of the junction unmatched. The CDR3 spans 15 residues. In germline, CDR1 is SGDLS, CDR2 YYNGEE. CDR3 bases: TGTGCCAGCAGCGAACAGAGCGGGAGGGTTAATGAGCAGTTCTTC. Protein product: CASSEQSGRVNEQFF.

The chain carries TRBV4-1 and TRBJ1-2; the match to TRBD1 covers 9 bases. Germline V lookup: CDR1 MGHRA, CDR2 YSYEKL. The CDR3 has 17 amino acids. Germline trimming cut 6 bases from V and 6 bases from J; bases unmatched to any gene: 17. The CDR3 loop is CASSSTPTGGWIDGYTF. The CDR3, as DNA: TGCGCCAGCAGTTCCACCCCCACAGGGGGCTGGATTGATGGCTACACCTTC.

Only one count was recorded for this clone. The V call is TRBV18, the J call TRBJ2-3, with D possibly matching TRBD2 (5 bases). Trimming took 2 bases from V and 0 from J, leaving 9 bases between them. The germline V gene encodes CDR1 KGHSH and CDR2 LQKENI. CDR3 length: 15 residues. The CDR3 sequence: CASSPDYTSTDTQYF. Written as DNA, the CDR3 is TGTGCCAGCTCACCAGACTACACTAGCACAGATACGCAGTATTTT.

V is TRBV28 and J is TRBJ2-7; TRBD1 agrees at 10 bases. The trim removed 5 bases at V and 4 bases at J, leaving 5 bases unmatched. The germline V gene has CDR1 MDHEN and CDR2 SYDVKM. The CDR3 is made up of 14 amino acids. The CDR3 DNA reads as TGTGCCAGCAGTGCCGGGACAGGGGATTACGAGCAGTACTTC. Translated, it gives CASSAGTGDYEQYF.

The V gene is TRBV18, the J gene TRBJ1-2; 9 bases line up with TRBD1. The V gene end was trimmed by 3 bases and the J gene end by 5 bases; junction bases not matched to a gene: 4. CDR1 KGHSH and CDR2 LQKENI come from the germline V gene. This CDR3 is 14 amino acids long. CDR3 amino acids: CASSPRTGEYGYTF. In nucleotides, the CDR3 is TGTGCCAGCTCACCTCGGACAGGGGAATATGGCTACACCTTC.

The V and J genes are TRBV4-1 and TRBJ1-5; D is unresolved. V lost 1 base, J lost 1 base, and 11 bases lay in between. The germline V gene encodes CDR1 MGHRA and CDR2 YSYEKL. This CDR3 spans 16 amino acids. The DNA of the CDR3 is TGCGCCAGCAGCCAAGCTGCGACAATCAGCAATCAGCCCCAGCATTTT. This encodes CASSQAATISNQPQHF.

This chain connects TRBV5-6 to TRBJ1-1, with TRBD1 identical over 7 bases. CDR1 SGHDT and CDR2 YYEEEE come from the germline V gene. This CDR3 comprises 15 residues. Trimming took 2 bases from V and 0 from J; bases not matched to a gene: 4. The CDR3 coding sequence is TGTGCCAGCAGCTTACCAGACAGGGTGAACACTGAAGCTTTCTTT. It yields the protein CASSLPDRVNTEAFF.

The chain couples TRBV5-4 to TRBJ2-7; D perhaps matches TRBD2 (6 bases). V lost 0 bases, J lost 6 bases, and 13 bases lay in between. The V gene's germline CDR1 is SGHNT and CDR2 YYREEE (reference sequence). The CDR3 loop spans 14 amino acids. This chain's CDR3 is CASSLGGRDSEQYF. In DNA form, the CDR3 reads TGTGCCAGCAGCTTGGGCGGGCGGGACTCCGAGCAGTACTTC.

The chain couples TRBV29-1 to TRBJ1-1; 8 positions match TRBD1. Germline-derived CDR1 and CDR2 are SQVTM and ANQGSEA. The CDR3 spans 12 residues. V trimming: 5 bases; J trimming: 5 bases; junction bases outside the gene matches: 4. The CDR3 DNA follows: TGCAGCGTTAGCAGGGGGCGGACTGAAGCTTTCTTT. This codes for CSVSRGRTEAFF.

The rearrangement joins TRBV11-2 to TRBJ2-1, with 10 bases fitting TRBD2. Germline CDR1 and CDR2: SGHAT and FQNNGV. The junction had 4 bases not matched to a gene; V was cut back by 2 bases and J by 6 bases. CDR3 length: 15 amino acids. CDR3 sequence reads: CASSLSLAGVNEQFF. The DNA for the CDR3 is TGTGCCAGCAGCTTAAGCCTAGCGGGAGTCAATGAGCAGTTCTTC.

V is TRBV4-1 and J is TRBJ2-7; TRBD2 matches 8 bases. In germline, CDR1 is MGHRA, CDR2 YSYEKL. V lost 4 bases to trimming and J lost 0 bases; unmatched junction nucleotides: 5. This CDR3 is built from 15 residues. The CDR3 is CASSPLAGPSYEQYF. CDR3 DNA sequence: TGCGCCAGCAGCCCGCTAGCGGGCCCCTCCTACGAGCAGTACTTC.